Listed here are 5 T cell receptor beta chains from one sample, sequenced in a study of identical twins. One entry per CDR3 protein, called by TCRdb with MiXCR from the 5' RACE reads. This table has 1.5 million or so distinct CDR3 sequences, under 35% appearing once. Sequenced input: cord blood. The receptors here all came from a newborn girl in good health.

V usage is TRBV7-2 and J usage is TRBJ2-7; maybe TRBD2 (5 bases). With 5 bases removed from V and 7 bases from J, the gap between germline ends came to 15 bases. Germline CDR1 is SGHTA and CDR2 is FQGNSA. The CDR3 extends over 13 amino acids. The CDR3 sequence: CASSKGVLNEQYF. DNA for the CDR3: TGTGCCAGCAGCAAGGGAGTCCTCAATGAGCAGTACTTC.

CDR3 amino acids: CASSLESRTTDTQYF. The CDR3 DNA is TGTGCCAGCAGCTTAGAGAGTCGGACCACAGATACGCAGTATTTT. The rearrangement uses TRBV7-9 and TRBJ2-3; no reliable D call. Germline values: CDR1 SEHNR, CDR2 FQNEAQ (reference sequence). The CDR3 extends over 15 amino acids. V dropped 1 base and J dropped 2 bases, with 10 bases sitting between them.

The V gene is TRBV7-2, the J gene TRBJ2-1; 9 nucleotides line up with TRBD2. V was pared by 1 base and J by 9 bases, with 10 bases of the junction left unmatched. Germline loops: CDR1 SGHTA, CDR2 FQGNSA. CDR3 length: 16 amino acids. The CDR3 is CASSLVGTSRESEQFF. The CDR3 region has the DNA TGTGCCAGCAGCTTAGTCGGGACTAGCCGGGAGAGTGAGCAGTTCTTC.

This clonotype came up a few times. The genes are TRBV12-3 or TRBV12-4 and TRBJ1-6; 8 bases fit TRBD1. The length of the CDR3 is 14 residues. Unmatched junction bases numbered 2, after V lost 3 bases and J lost 7 bases. The CDR3 DNA follows: TGTGCCAGCAGTTTCCGGGACAGGAATTCACCCCTCCACTTT. As protein: CASSFRDRNSPLHF.

Only one count was recorded for this clonotype. One junction end does not reproduce the germline sequence, and a read error may be involved. The gene calls are TRBV25-1 and TRBJ1-1; a possible D gene is TRBD1 (5 bases). Germline lookup yields CDR1 MGHDK and CDR2 SYGVNS. CDR3 size: 13 residues. The CDR3 nucleotides read TGTGCCAGCAGTGTTGGGGCGCGGACTGAGGCTTTCTTT. This codes for CASSVGARTEAFF.